These T cell receptor beta chains were read from a single sample in a study of blood T cells in healthy people across ages. TCRdb used MiXCR to reprocess the 5' RACE reads, holding one entry per CDR3 protein. The table includes fewer than 700,000 distinct CDR3 sequences, approximately 40% detected once. The source material was blood. These receptors all come from a man older than 75 in good health. CDR3s include the opening cysteine and the closing phenylalanine or tryptophan. A D gene is named only where the DNA matches it firmly. Clone size appears in some rows only: once, few, many, or a class for an expanded clone.

clone_size | j_call | d_call | v_call | cdr3_aa | cdr3_nt
- | TRBJ2-3 | - | TRBV7-8 | CGTKEGSITDTQYF | TGTGGCACCAAAGAGGGCAGTATCACAGATACGCAGTATTTT
- | TRBJ1-2 | - | TRBV4-3 | CASSQVGTDPYGYTF | TGCGCCAGCAGCCAAGTCGGAACGGACCCGTATGGCTACACCTTC
- | TRBJ2-3 | TRBD1 | TRBV2 | CASRDFKQTGQVFTDTQYF | TGTGCCAGCAGGGACTTCAAGCAGACGGGACAGGTATTCACAGATACGCAGTATTTT
- | TRBJ2-1 | - | TRBV7-9 | CASSFLEHEQFF | TGTGCCAGCAGCTTTTTAGAGCATGAGCAGTTCTTC
- | TRBJ1-2 | - | TRBV21-1 | CASSTYDFLPNYGYTF | TGTGCCAGCAGCACTTATGATTTCCTTCCAAACTATGGCTACACCTTC
many | TRBJ2-7 | - | TRBV25-1 | CASSGSSVPTYEQYF | TGTGCCAGCAGTGGGTCTAGTGTTCCAACCTACGAGCAGTACTTC
few | TRBJ2-5 | - | TRBV6-5 | CASWRGWQETQYF | TGTGCCTCCTGGAGGGGGTGGCAAGAGACCCAGTACTTC
many | TRBJ2-3 | TRBD1 | TRBV6-6 | CATNRGPDTQYF | TGTGCCACGAACAGGGGACCAGATACGCAGTATTTT
many | TRBJ2-5 | - | TRBV12-3/TRBV12-4 | CASSPRGETQYF | TGTGCCAGCAGTCCCAGGGGTGAGACCCAGTACTTC
- | TRBJ2-3 | TRBD2 | TRBV7-9 | CASSLEARHGGVGSDTQYF | TGTGCCAGCAGCTTAGAGGCCCGCCATGGGGGGGTAGGCTCAGATACGCAGTATTTT
- | TRBJ2-2 | - | TRBV7-2 | CASSYWGRELFF | TGTGCCAGCAGCTACTGGGGCCGGGAGCTGTTTTTT
few | TRBJ2-3 | - | TRBV11-2 | CASSLVIGSSTDTQYF | TGTGCCAGCAGCTTAGTTATCGGGTCTAGCACAGATACGCAGTATTTT
few | TRBJ2-7 | TRBD1 | TRBV12-3/TRBV12-4 | CASSSRDRAYSYEQYF | TGTGCCAGCAGTTCAAGGGACAGGGCCTACTCCTACGAGCAGTACTTC
- | TRBJ1-4 | - | TRBV7-2 | CASSPIADVEKLFF | TGTGCCAGCAGCCCTATAGCGGACGTCGAAAAACTGTTTTTT
few | TRBJ2-5 | - | TRBV7-2 | CASSPLGAQYF | TGTGCCAGCAGCCCTTTAGGGGCCCAGTACTTC
- | TRBJ2-7 | TRBD2 | TRBV5-1 | CASSTGTSGSEQYF | TGCGCCAGCAGCACGGGGACTAGCGGGAGCGAGCAGTACTTC
- | TRBJ2-5 | - | TRBV20-1 | CSAREGAHGLGTQYF | TGCAGTGCTAGAGAGGGAGCGCACGGCCTTGGGACCCAGTACTTC
- | TRBJ2-5 | TRBD2 | TRBV20-1 | CSARLAGDTTQETQYF | TGCAGTGCTAGGCTAGCGGGGGACACAACCCAAGAGACCCAGTACTTC
- | TRBJ2-7 | TRBD2 | TRBV20-1 | CSARGPGLATYEQYF | TGCAGTGCTAGAGGCCCGGGACTAGCGACCTACGAGCAGTACTTC
few | TRBJ1-1 | - | TRBV5-1 | CASSFGANTEAFF | TGCGCCAGCAGCTTCGGAGCGAACACTGAAGCTTTCTTT
- | TRBJ2-7 | TRBD1 | TRBV20-1 | CSALGQGEYEQYF | TGCAGTGCTCTTGGACAGGGGGAATACGAGCAGTACTTC
many | TRBJ2-7 | - | TRBV12-3/TRBV12-4 | CASRATESYEQYF | TGTGCCAGCAGAGCGACAGAATCCTACGAGCAGTACTTC
few | TRBJ1-2 | TRBD1 | TRBV7-2 | CASSGQGAGGYTF | TGTGCCAGCAGCGGACAGGGGGCGGGTGGCTACACCTTC
- | TRBJ2-5 | - | TRBV5-6 | CASSLHQVETQYF | TGTGCCAGCAGCTTGCATCAGGTAGAGACCCAGTACTTC
- | TRBJ2-1 | - | TRBV6-2/TRBV6-3 | CASTTGGLPQFF | TGTGCCAGCACCACCGGGGGACTCCCTCAGTTCTTC
few | TRBJ2-7 | TRBD1 | TRBV10-3 | CAISESGAGQGFGYEQYF | TGTGCCATCAGTGAGTCGGGGGCTGGACAGGGGTTTGGCTACGAGCAGTACTTC
- | TRBJ2-3 | TRBD2 | TRBV7-9 | CASSPGTSGASGLDTQYF | TGTGCCAGCAGCCCCGGGACTAGCGGGGCCTCCGGGTTGGATACGCAGTATTTT
- | TRBJ2-1 | - | TRBV12-3/TRBV12-4 | CASSLTGLYNEQFF | TGTGCCAGCAGTTTGACGGGACTCTACAATGAGCAGTTCTTC
- | TRBJ2-3 | - | TRBV24-1 | CATSNLGGGTGTQYF | TGTGCCACCAGCAACCTTGGCGGGGGGACAGGTACGCAGTATTTT
- | TRBJ1-2 | - | TRBV27 | CASRTVAYGYTF | TGTGCCAGCAGGACAGTGGCCTATGGCTACACCTTC
few | TRBJ2-5 | - | TRBV3-1 | CASSQEGGGTQETQYF | TGTGCCAGCAGCCAAGAAGGTGGGGGGACCCAAGAGACCCAGTACTTC
- | TRBJ2-1 | TRBD2 | TRBV14 | CASSHPRLAGGPQLLNVQFF | TGTGCCAGCAGCCACCCGAGACTAGCGGGAGGGCCCCAATTGCTTAATGTGCAGTTCTTC
- | TRBJ2-2 | TRBD1 | TRBV5-4 | CASSLGMRGQGSGELFF | TGTGCCAGCAGCTTGGGAATGAGGGGACAGGGGTCCGGGGAGCTGTTTTTT
- | TRBJ2-5 | TRBD2 | TRBV24-1 | CATSDPGLARNEQYF | TGTGCCACCAGTGATCCCGGACTAGCGCGAAATGAGCAGTACTTC
many | TRBJ2-3 | TRBD2 | TRBV30 | CAWSPGLAGFMEADTQYF | TGTGCCTGGAGTCCGGGACTAGCGGGATTTATGGAGGCAGATACGCAGTATTTT
few | TRBJ2-7 | TRBD1 | TRBV7-9 | CASSLRGRGYTYEQYF | TGTGCCAGCAGCTTAAGGGGCAGGGGGTATACCTACGAGCAGTACTTC
- | TRBJ2-3 | TRBD2 | TRBV4-1 | CASSQAAGRDTQYF | TGCGCCAGCAGCCAAGCAGCGGGGAGGGATACGCAGTATTTT
- | TRBJ2-1 | TRBD2 | TRBV20-1 | CSAAPVDGGRSLSYNEQFF | TGCAGTGCTGCCCCCGTTGACGGGGGGAGGTCCCTTTCCTACAATGAGCAGTTCTTC
few | TRBJ2-3 | TRBD2 | TRBV7-2 | CASSNSGVNTDTQYF | TGTGCCAGCAGCAATAGCGGGGTTAACACAGATACGCAGTATTTT
- | TRBJ2-1 | TRBD2 | TRBV7-9 | CASMTSAAGYNEQFF | TGTGCCAGCATGACGTCGGCAGCGGGGTACAATGAGCAGTTCTTC
many | TRBJ2-5 | - | TRBV12-3/TRBV12-4 | CASSAPNQGQETQYF | TGTGCCAGCAGTGCGCCAAATCAGGGACAAGAGACCCAGTACTTC
- | TRBJ2-7 | TRBD2 | TRBV4-2 | CASSQAYRGRAAGAPYEQYF | TGTGCCAGCAGCCAAGCTTACCGCGGGAGGGCCGCGGGGGCCCCCTACGAGCAGTACTTC
few | TRBJ1-5 | - | TRBV4-2 | CASSPTAVRGNQPQHF | TGTGCCAGCAGCCCGACCGCCGTCAGGGGCAATCAGCCCCAGCATTTT
- | TRBJ2-1 | TRBD2 | TRBV6-4 | CASSADGGVGNEQFF | TGTGCCAGCAGTGCCGACGGGGGGGTTGGCAATGAGCAGTTCTTC
- | TRBJ2-2 | - | TRBV5-1 | CASSENGWSGELFF | TGCGCCAGCAGCGAGAACGGCTGGTCCGGGGAGCTGTTTTTT
- | TRBJ2-1 | TRBD2 | TRBV29-1 | CSAGKRAGGRPWSNQQFF | TGCAGCGCCGGAAAGAGGGCGGGAGGGCGCCCATGGAGCAATCAGCAGTTCTTC
few | TRBJ2-5 | TRBD2 | TRBV5-1 | CASGLAGGEETQYF | TGCGCCAGCGGACTAGCGGGAGGGGAAGAGACCCAGTACTTC
- | TRBJ2-5 | - | TRBV3-1 | CASSPSGTTTQTQYF | TGTGCCAGCAGCCCCAGTGGGACGACCACGCAGACCCAGTACTTC